The 27 T cell receptor beta chains presented below share a single source sample, sequenced in a study of response to subunit inactivated influenza vaccine. TCRdb reprocessed the RT-PCR reads with MiXCR, giving one entry per CDR3 protein. The sample has about 700,000 distinct CDR3 sequences, around 14% seen once. Material: PBMCs from blood, obtained about 14 days before vaccination. These TCRs come from a man aged 45-60 years who received an inactivated influenza vaccine.

The genes are TRBV20-1 and TRBJ2-6; 7 bases agree with TRBD2. Germline CDR1 is DFQATT and CDR2 is SNEGSKA (reference sequence). The trim removed 0 bases at V and 4 bases at J, leaving 6 bases unmatched. The CDR3 sequence is 16 residues long. CDR3 coding DNA: TGCAGTGCTAGAGATCGAAGACTAGCCGGGGCCAACGTCCTGACTTTC. This encodes CSARDRRLAGANVLTF.

The V and J genes are TRBV7-3 and TRBJ2-2; D gene uncertain. The ends were cut back, 1 base at V and 2 bases at J, with 5 bases in the middle. The CDR3 is 14 amino acids. Germline V gives CDR1 SGHTA, CDR2 FQGTGA. CDR3 bases: TGTGCCAGCAGCTTAAGTGATAACACCGGGGAGCTGTTTTTT. It is translated as CASSLSDNTGELFF.

The chain carries TRBV11-2 and TRBJ1-2, with D tentatively TRBD1 (5 bases). Trimming took off 5 bases at V and 3 bases at J, with 10 bases between the two ends. CDR3 length: 13 residues. CDR1 and CDR2 from the germline V gene are SGHAT and FQNNGV. CDR3 in amino acids: CASSLTAHYGYTF. The CDR3 DNA reads as TGTGCCAGCAGCCTGACAGCCCACTATGGCTACACCTTC. The complete variable domain, with remaining parts taken from reference TRBV11-2 and TRBJ1-2, reads EAGVAQSPRYKIIEKRQSVAFWCNPISGHATLYWYQQILGQGPKLLIQFQNNGVVDDSQLPKDRFSAERLKGVDSTLKIQPAKLEDSAVYLCASSLTAHYGYTFGSGTRLTVV.

The CDR3 here is CASSPWGGSQPSSEAFF. The CDR3 coding sequence is TGCGCCAGCAGCCCGTGGGGGGGCTCCCAGCCAAGTAGTGAAGCTTTCTTT. The chain links TRBV5-1 to TRBJ1-1, with a possible D match to TRBD1 (6 bases). Germline V CDR1 and CDR2: SGHRS, YFSETQ. Trimming cost V 4 bases and J 7 bases, with 26 bases left between them. The CDR3 has 17 amino acids. Drawing the rest from reference TRBV5-1 and TRBJ1-1, the complete variable domain is KAGVTQTPRYLIKTRGQQVTLSCSPISGHRSVSWYQQTPGQGLQFLFEYFSETQRNKGNFPGRFSGRQFSNSRSEMNVSTLELGDSALYLCASSPWGGSQPSSEAFFGQGTRLTVV.

This clonotype was seen a handful of times. The chain employs TRBV3-1 and TRBJ2-3; 12 nucleotides match TRBD2. After removal of 1 base from V and 1 base from J, the junction contained 6 bases not matched to a gene. Germline assignment: CDR1 LGHDT and CDR2 YNNKEL (reference sequence). CDR3 length equals 18 residues. CDR3 coding DNA: TGTGCCAGCAGCCAAGGACTAGCGGGGGCCGTGCGCACAGATACGCAGTATTTT. As protein: CASSQGLAGAVRTDTQYF.

The rearrangement links TRBV11-2 to TRBJ2-1; 10 bases match TRBD2. The CDR3 runs to 20 residues. Germline trimming cut 5 bases from V and 0 bases from J; bases unmatched to any gene: 16. Germline V lookup: CDR1 SGHAT, CDR2 FQNNGV. Here the CDR3 reads CASSPRFVLAGAGSYNEQFF. Written as DNA, the CDR3 is TGTGCCAGCAGCCCGCGGTTTGTTCTAGCGGGGGCCGGCTCCTACAATGAGCAGTTCTTC.

This clonotype was counted many times. The chain links TRBV29-1 to TRBJ2-2, with TRBD2 matching 12 bases. The CDR3 extends over 16 amino acids. In germline, CDR1 is SQVTM, CDR2 ANQGSEA. The ends lost 6 bases at V and 8 bases at J; junction bases unmatched: 13. CDR3 protein: CSVALAGGPSSGELFF. The DNA for the CDR3 is TGCAGCGTCGCCCTAGCGGGAGGGCCCTCGTCAGGGGAGCTGTTTTTT.

The V call is TRBV5-5, the J call TRBJ1-6, with no clear D. This CDR3 comprises 17 residues. Trimming stripped 1 base from V and 0 bases from J, with 11 bases between. Per the germline V gene, CDR1 is SGHKS and CDR2 is YYEKEE (reference sequence). The DNA of the CDR3 is TGTGCCAGCAGCTTGAGCTCCTCGATCTCCTATAATTCACCCCTCCACTTT. Translated: CASSLSSSISYNSPLHF.

This chain links TRBV19 with TRBJ2-1, with TRBD1 matching over 11 bases. CDR1 and CDR2 from the germline V gene are LNHDA and SQIVND (reference sequence). J was trimmed by 8 bases and V by 3 bases; bases with no gene match: 3. The CDR3 runs 14 residues. CDR3 bases: TGTGCCAGTAGTATTGGACAGGGGGCCGATGAGCAGTTCTTC. It is translated as CASSIGQGADEQFF.

The sample holds a few counts of this clonotype. The CDR3 here is CATSRDRMANSPLHF. Written as DNA, the CDR3 is TGTGCCACCAGCAGAGATCGCATGGCCAATTCACCCCTCCACTTT. The chain links TRBV15 to TRBJ1-6; D remains ambiguous. The CDR3 extends over 15 amino acids. Germline V gives CDR1 LNHNV, CDR2 YYDKDF (reference sequence). Trimming stripped 0 bases from V and 7 bases from J, with 10 bases between.

This clonotype was seen repeatedly, ten times or more. V gene TRBV10-3 combines with J gene TRBJ2-6; D could derive from TRBD1 or TRBD2 (5 bases each). CDR1 ENHRY and CDR2 SYGVKD come from the germline V gene. V was shortened by 1 base and J by 1 base, with 11 bases between the two germline ends. CDR3 length: 17 residues. This CDR3 is CAISEFQGRSGANVLTF. The CDR3 bases are TGTGCCATCAGTGAGTTTCAGGGACGGTCTGGGGCCAACGTCCTGACTTTC.

This clonotype was seen many times. The chain uses TRBV16 and TRBJ1-1; D is unclear. V lost 5 bases and J 1 base, leaving 11 bases between the germline ends. In germline, CDR1 is KGHSY, CDR2 FQNENV. The CDR3 spans 14 residues. CDR3 region: CASSMTVRNTEAFF. CDR3 nucleotide sequence: TGTGCCAGCAGCATGACGGTTAGGAACACTGAAGCTTTCTTT.

This chain connects TRBV20-1 to TRBJ1-2, with D possibly being TRBD1 (6 bases). Per the germline V gene, CDR1 is DFQATT and CDR2 is SNEGSKA (reference sequence). V was trimmed by 0 bases and J by 4 bases, leaving 15 bases between them. CDR3 size: 15 residues. CDR3: CSARDNRVPGYGYTF. CDR3 bases: TGCAGTGCTAGAGATAACAGGGTGCCTGGCTATGGCTACACCTTC.

The rearrangement links TRBV4-3 to TRBJ1-1; D gene ambiguous. The V gene lost 1 base and the J gene lost 1 base, with 4 bases spanning the gap. CDR3 length: 13 residues. Germline CDR1 and CDR2: LGHNA and YSLEER. In DNA form, the CDR3 reads TGCGCCAGCAGCCAAGCAAAGAACACTGAAGCTTTCTTT. This gives the protein CASSQAKNTEAFF.

This clonotype was found a few times. This chain connects TRBV6-2 or TRBV6-3 to TRBJ2-6, with 8 positions matching TRBD1. Germline V gene sequence: CDR1 MNHEY, CDR2 SVGEGT. The CDR3 has 15 amino acids. V gave up 6 bases and J gave up 4 bases; unmatched junction bases: 5. Written as DNA, the CDR3 is TGTGCCAGCAGGCGGACAGGGTTGGGGGCCAACGTCCTGACTTTC. Encoded protein: CASRRTGLGANVLTF.

In this sample, this clonotype turned up many times. The genes are TRBV5-1 and TRBJ1-5; D is unclear. Germline loops: CDR1 SGHRS, CDR2 YFSETQ. V was pared by 2 bases and J by 0 bases, with 6 bases between. CDR3 length: 14 residues. This chain's CDR3 is CASSLGYSNQPQHF. CDR3 coding DNA: TGCGCCAGCAGCTTAGGATATAGCAATCAGCCCCAGCATTTT.

V gene TRBV29-1 combines with J gene TRBJ2-1, with TRBD2 matching over 10 bases. The CDR3 spans 14 residues. V lost 5 bases and J lost 7; bases outside the gene matches: 8. CDR1 SQVTM and CDR2 ANQGSEA come from the germline V gene. The DNA of the CDR3 is TGCAGCGTTTCTCCTAGCGGGAGTCGGAATGAGCAGTTCTTC. Encoded protein: CSVSPSGSRNEQFF.

This clonotype has at least ten counts. This sequence joins TRBV24-1 and TRBJ2-2, with D unclear. This CDR3 spans 12 amino acids. V lost 5 bases and J lost 6, with 6 bases in between. Germline CDR1 reads KGHDR; CDR2 reads SFDVKD. The CDR3: CATSGRAGELFF. DNA of the CDR3: TGTGCCACCAGTGGAAGGGCCGGGGAGCTGTTTTTT.

This clonotype was observed a few times. This chain uses TRBV30 with TRBJ2-5; D gene unclear. CDR3 length: 13 amino acids. Trimming cost V 4 bases and J 6 bases, with 15 bases left between them. CDR1 is GTSNPN and CDR2 is SVGIG in the germline V gene (reference sequence). The CDR3 bases are TGTGCCTGGATTCCCCCCCGGGCAAAGACCCAGTACTTC. It encodes CAWIPPRAKTQYF.

The gene calls are TRBV7-8 and TRBJ2-1; D possibly corresponds to TRBD2 (5 bases). The V gene's germline CDR1 is SGHVS and CDR2 FQNEAQ. CDR3 length: 16 amino acids. V lost 0 bases and J lost 8, with 17 bases in between. The chain's CDR3 is CASSLARLPLKDEQFF. Here the CDR3 DNA reads TGTGCCAGCAGCTTAGCCCGACTACCTCTTAAGGATGAGCAGTTCTTC. The whole variable domain, filled in from reference TRBV7-8 and TRBJ2-1, reads GAGVSQSPRYKVAKRGQDVALRCDPISGHVSLFWYQQALGQGPEFLTYFQNEAQLDKSGLPSDRFFAERPEGSVSTLKIQRTQQEDSAVYLCASSLARLPLKDEQFFGPGTRLTVL.

The chain has TRBV9 and TRBJ2-7, with 8 bases that match TRBD2. CDR1 SGDLS and CDR2 YYNGEE come from the germline V gene. Losses at the gene ends were 0 bases for V and 6 bases for J; bases not matched to a gene: 14. The CDR3 loop spans 17 amino acids. CDR3 DNA sequence: TGTGCCAGCAGCGTAGGAGTGACGGGAGGGAGAGGTGGCGAGCAGTACTTC. It codes for CASSVGVTGGRGGEQYF. Drawing the rest from reference TRBV9 and TRBJ2-7, the complete variable domain is DSGVTQTPKHLITATGQRVTLRCSPRSGDLSVYWYQQSLDQGLQFLIQYYNGEERAKGNILERFSAQQFPDLHSELNLSSLELGDSALYFCASSVGVTGGRGGEQYFGPGTRLTVT.

The V call is TRBV4-1, the J call TRBJ2-5; D unclear. Per the germline V gene, CDR1 is MGHRA and CDR2 is YSYEKL. V was shortened by 0 bases and J by 7 bases, with 12 bases between the two germline ends. This CDR3 spans 14 amino acids. The CDR3 bases are TGCGCCAGCAGCCAAGATAGAACCTTGGGGACCCAGTACTTC. Translated, it gives CASSQDRTLGTQYF.

This clonotype came up a few times. The V gene is TRBV2, the J gene TRBJ2-3; no clear D gene. Per germline, CDR1 SNHLY and CDR2 FYNNEI. Trimming removed 6 bases at V and 2 bases at J, with 12 bases between. The CDR3 extends over 14 amino acids. The CDR3 here is CASSNHSLTDTQYF. Written as DNA, the CDR3 is TGTGCCAGCAGCAACCACTCACTCACAGATACGCAGTATTTT.

The rearrangement links TRBV4-3 to TRBJ1-1; TRBD1 is a possible D gene (6 bases). The V end was cut by 0 bases, the J end by 4 bases, with 15 bases between. Per germline, CDR1 LGHNA and CDR2 YSLEER. The CDR3 loop spans 16 amino acids. The CDR3 DNA is TGCGCCAGCAGCCAAGATGCTGGCGGGGGGGCCACTGAAGCTTTCTTT. Translation: CASSQDAGGGATEAFF.

The chain uses TRBV29-1 and TRBJ2-2, with TRBD2 matching 11 bases. From germline, CDR1 is SQVTM and CDR2 ANQGSEA. This CDR3 is 16 amino acids long. Trimming took 1 base from V and 4 from J; bases not matched to a gene: 5. The chain's CDR3 is CSVEGTLAGATGELFF. CDR3 coding DNA: TGCAGCGTTGAAGGTACACTAGCGGGGGCCACCGGGGAGCTGTTTTTT.

This chain links TRBV2 with TRBJ2-6, with a weak D call TRBD1 (5 bases). In germline, CDR1 is SNHLY, CDR2 FYNNEI. V was cut by 4 bases and J by 2 bases, with 12 bases left in between. The CDR3 runs 16 residues. The CDR3 reads CASSGARVAGANVLTF. Written as DNA, the CDR3 is TGTGCCAGCAGTGGGGCCAGGGTAGCTGGGGCCAACGTCCTGACTTTC.

This clonotype has a handful of counts. This rearrangement joins TRBV27 to TRBJ1-6, with D possibly TRBD1 on 6 matching bases. This CDR3 has 14 residues. Germline V lookup: CDR1 MNHEY, CDR2 SMNVEV (reference sequence). V lost 3 bases to trimming and J lost 9 bases, with 12 bases between them. CDR3 nucleotide sequence: TGTGCCAGCAGTTTTCAGGGGAATTCTTCACCCCTCCACTTT. Translated: CASSFQGNSSPLHF.